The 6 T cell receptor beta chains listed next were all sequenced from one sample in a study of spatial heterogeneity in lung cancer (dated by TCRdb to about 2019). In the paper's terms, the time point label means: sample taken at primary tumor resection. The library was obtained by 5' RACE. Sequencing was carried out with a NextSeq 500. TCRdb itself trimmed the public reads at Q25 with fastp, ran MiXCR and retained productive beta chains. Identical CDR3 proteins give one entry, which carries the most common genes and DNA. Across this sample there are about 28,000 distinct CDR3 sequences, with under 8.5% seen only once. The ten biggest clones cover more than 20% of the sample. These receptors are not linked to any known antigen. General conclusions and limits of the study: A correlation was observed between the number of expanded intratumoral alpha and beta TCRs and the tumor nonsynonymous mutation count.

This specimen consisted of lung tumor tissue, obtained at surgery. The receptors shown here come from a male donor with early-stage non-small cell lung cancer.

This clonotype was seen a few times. CDR3 in amino acids: CSVAYTGPNQPQHF. CDR3 sequence (DNA): TGCAGCGTTGCGTACACAGGACCCAATCAGCCCCAGCATTTT. The chain links TRBV29-1 to TRBJ1-5, with TRBD1 as a possible D gene (5 bases). CDR1 is SQVTM and CDR2 is ANQGSEA in the germline V gene. The CDR3 length is 14 residues. Trimming removed 4 bases from V and 3 bases from J, with 13 bases in between.

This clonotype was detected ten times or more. CDR3: CSASPPSRTDTQYF. In DNA, the CDR3 is TGCAGTGCTAGTCCCCCGTCCCGAACGGATACGCAGTATTTT. V usage is TRBV20-1 and J usage is TRBJ2-3; D not resolved. Between the trimmed V and J ends, which lost 3 bases and 6 bases, there was a span of 16 bases. The CDR3 loop spans 14 amino acids. Germline V gene lookup returns CDR1 DFQATT and CDR2 SNEGSKA (reference sequence).

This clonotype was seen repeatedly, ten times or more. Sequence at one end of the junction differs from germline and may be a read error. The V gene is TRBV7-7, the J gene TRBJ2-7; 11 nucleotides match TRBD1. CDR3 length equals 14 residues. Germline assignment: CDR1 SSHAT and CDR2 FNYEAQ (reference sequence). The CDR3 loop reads CASSSGQGAGEQYF. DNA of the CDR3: TGTGCTAGCAGTTCCGGACAGGGGGCGGGTGAGCAGTACTTC.

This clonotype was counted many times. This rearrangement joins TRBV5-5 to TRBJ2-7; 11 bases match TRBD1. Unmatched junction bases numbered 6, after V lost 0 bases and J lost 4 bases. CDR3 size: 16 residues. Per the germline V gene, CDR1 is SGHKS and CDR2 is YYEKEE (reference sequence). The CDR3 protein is CASSLAGTGGAYEQYF. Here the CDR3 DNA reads TGTGCCAGCAGCTTGGCCGGGACAGGGGGGGCATACGAGCAGTACTTC.

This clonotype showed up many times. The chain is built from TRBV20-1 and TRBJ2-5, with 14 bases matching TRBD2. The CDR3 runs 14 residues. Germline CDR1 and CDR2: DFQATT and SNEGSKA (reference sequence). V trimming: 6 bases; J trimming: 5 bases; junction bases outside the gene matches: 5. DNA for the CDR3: TGCAGTGCGGGGACTAGCGGGGGTCAGGAGACCCAGTACTTC. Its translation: CSAGTSGGQETQYF.

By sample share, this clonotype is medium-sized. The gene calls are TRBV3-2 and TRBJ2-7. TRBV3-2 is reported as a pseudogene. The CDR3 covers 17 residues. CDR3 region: CASSLPSRTGTYYEQYF. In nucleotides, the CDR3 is TGTGCCAGCAGCCTACCCAGCCGTACCGGGACCTACTACGAGCAGTACTTC.